Below, 15 T cell receptor beta chains from the same sample are listed, as sequenced in a study of T cell responses to AZD1222 COVID-19 vaccine. Using immunoSEQ multiplex PCR, the repertoire was profiled, and TCRdb retains in-frame clones only, with some absent. The sample yields about 97,000 clones, around 88% seen once. The source was peripheral blood, collected on day 0 of AZD1222 vaccination. These receptor sequences come from an adult in good health.

The chain is built from TRBV6-6 and TRBJ1-4; 10 positions match TRBD1. Per the germline V gene, CDR1 is MNHNY and CDR2 is SVGAGI (reference sequence). V lost 11 bases and J lost 10; bases outside the gene matches: 10. The CDR3 has 13 amino acids. CDR3 sequence reads: CAASGTGERKLFF. CDR3 in DNA: TGTGCCGCCTCCGGGACAGGGGAGAGAAAACTGTTTTTT.

The rearrangement uses TRBV5-4 and TRBJ2-1; D not certain. This CDR3 is 12 amino acids long. CDR1 is SGHNT and CDR2 is YYREEE in the germline V gene (reference sequence). V lost 4 bases, J lost 0 bases, and 2 bases lay in between. The CDR3 protein is CASSASYNEQFF. Here the CDR3 DNA reads TGTGCCAGCAGCGCCTCCTACAATGAGCAGTTCTTC.

The chain carries TRBV3-1 (or the pseudogene TRBV3-2) and TRBJ1-2, with D tentatively TRBD1 (5 bases). V gave up 0 bases and J gave up 8 bases, with 22 bases separating them. Germline V lookup: CDR1 LGHDT, CDR2 YNNKEL (reference sequence). The CDR3 consists of 17 residues. In nucleotides, the CDR3 is TGTGCCAGCAGCCAAGATGTGTTGGGGACCCGGGGACGCGGCTACACCTTC. Translated: CASSQDVLGTRGRGYTF.

V and J are TRBV6-2 or TRBV6-3 and TRBJ2-7; D possibly uses TRBD1 or TRBD2 (5 bases each). CDR3 size: 12 residues. The germline gives CDR1 MNHEY, CDR2 SVGEGT. V shed 2 bases and J shed 13 bases, with 15 bases lying between them. CDR3 residues: CASSYKGSGSYF. In DNA, the CDR3 is TGTGCCAGCAGTTACAAAGGCTCAGGGAGCTACTTC.

The chain carries TRBV7-2 and TRBJ2-7, with D possibly matching TRBD1 (7 bases). The CDR3 is made up of 15 amino acids. V was clipped by 5 bases and J by 3 bases, with 17 bases between them. Germline V gene data show CDR1 as SGHTA and CDR2 as FQGNSA. The CDR3 here is CASSPGGGRVYEQYF. The CDR3 DNA reads as TGTGCCAGCAGCCCAGGGGGAGGCAGGGTCTACGAGCAGTACTTC.

This chain joins TRBV5-4 and TRBJ2-1; D unresolved. V was clipped by 4 bases and J by 7 bases, with 9 bases between them. The V gene's germline CDR1 is SGHNT and CDR2 YYREEE (reference sequence). The CDR3 length is 12 residues. The CDR3 protein is CASSDFGNEQFF. The CDR3 DNA is TGTGCCAGCAGCGATTTCGGAAATGAGCAGTTCTTC.

This clone was detected only a few times. The rearrangement links TRBV14 to TRBJ2-7; either TRBD1 or TRBD2 may fit D (5 bases each). Germline values: CDR1 SGHDN, CDR2 FVKESK. The CDR3 has 13 amino acids. Deletions cut 0 bases from V and 8 bases from J, with 11 bases between. CDR3 sequence reads: CASSQDQRGKQYF. Here the CDR3 DNA reads TGTGCCAGCAGCCAAGATCAGAGGGGAAAGCAGTACTTC.

This chain connects TRBV19 to TRBJ1-2; 10 bases align to TRBD1. The CDR3 covers 14 residues. CDR1 and CDR2 (germline): LNHDA, SQIVND (reference sequence). J gave up 7 bases and V 4 bases, and 6 bases lay outside the gene matches. Here the CDR3 DNA reads TGTGCCAGTAGTACACCGACAGGGGGCGGTGGCTACACCTTC. Translating gives CASSTPTGGGGYTF.

Here the CDR3 reads CASSLRTGVNYGYTF. Here the CDR3 DNA reads TGTGCCAGCAGCTTAAGAACAGGGGTTAACTATGGCTACACCTTC. The genes are TRBV7-2 and TRBJ1-2; TRBD1 matches 7 bases. Trimming at V came to 2 bases and at J to 1 base, leaving 4 bases not matched to a gene. Germline CDR1 reads SGHTA; CDR2 reads FQGNSA. The CDR3 spans 15 residues.

This clone was observed a few times. The rearrangement links TRBV2 to TRBJ2-5; D is possibly TRBD1 (6 bases). Germline lookup yields CDR1 SNHLY and CDR2 FYNNEI. V dropped 6 bases and J dropped 3 bases, with 17 bases sitting between them. The length of the CDR3 is 15 residues. The CDR3 region is CASSPRGGPEETQYF. The DNA for the CDR3 is TGTGCCAGCAGCCCGAGAGGGGGTCCCGAAGAGACCCAGTACTTC.

The count of this clone is one. The chain uses TRBV25-1 and TRBJ1-6; TRBD1 might be the D (6 bases). Looked up from germline, CDR1 is MGHDK and CDR2 is SYGVNS. This CDR3 has 15 residues. V gave up 4 bases and J gave up 7 bases, with 14 bases separating them. The CDR3 loop is CASSASTGANSPLHF. CDR3 in DNA: TGTGCCAGCAGTGCATCTACGGGGGCCAATTCACCCCTCCACTTT.

J is TRBJ1-6 and V is TRBV7-2; D gene unclear. The CDR3 is made up of 12 amino acids. V was pared by 1 base and J by 9 bases, with 4 bases between. The germline gives CDR1 SGHTA, CDR2 FQGNSA. The CDR3 loop reads CASSLGASPLHF. The CDR3 region has the DNA TGTGCCAGCAGCTTAGGGGCTTCACCCCTCCACTTT. Drawing the rest from reference TRBV7-2 and TRBJ1-6, the complete variable domain is GAGVSQSPSNKVTEKGKDVELRCDPISGHTALYWYRQSLGQGLEFLIYFQGNSAPDKSGLPSDRFSAERTGGSVSTLTIQRTQQEDSAVYLCASSLGASPLHFGNGTRLTVT.

V and J are TRBV6-5 and TRBJ2-7, with 8 bases that match TRBD1. Germline assignment: CDR1 MNHEY and CDR2 SVGAGI. The V gene end was trimmed by 2 bases and the J gene end by 4 bases; junction bases not matched to a gene: 4. The CDR3 sequence is 14 residues long. CDR3 sequence: CASSYGTGVYEQYF. The CDR3 bases are TGTGCCAGCAGTTACGGGACAGGAGTGTACGAGCAGTACTTC.

V gene TRBV5-4 combines with J gene TRBJ2-1, with 12 bases aligning to TRBD2. CDR1 is SGHNT and CDR2 is YYREEE in the germline V gene (reference sequence). The CDR3 consists of 14 residues. With V trimmed by 6 bases and J by 9 bases, 7 bases remained unmatched. The CDR3 DNA follows: TGTGCCAGCACCCCTAGCGGGGGGGCCCTTGAGCAGTTCTTC. This translates into CASTPSGGALEQFF. Variable domain in full (rest from reference TRBV5-4 and TRBJ2-1): ETGVTQSPTHLIKTRGQQVTLRCSSQSGHNTVSWYQQALGQGPQFIFQYYREEENGRGNFPPRFSGLQFPNYSSELNVNALELDDSALYLCASTPSGGALEQFFGPGTRLTVL.

The chain is built from TRBV4-1 and TRBJ2-5; 8 bases are shared with TRBD2. V was pared by 4 bases and J by 3 bases, with 7 bases of the junction left unmatched. The length of the CDR3 is 15 residues. Germline V gives CDR1 MGHRA, CDR2 YSYEKL. DNA of the CDR3: TGCGCCAGCAGCCCCAGCGGGGGACCCGAAGAGACCCAGTACTTC. Translation gives CASSPSGGPEETQYF.